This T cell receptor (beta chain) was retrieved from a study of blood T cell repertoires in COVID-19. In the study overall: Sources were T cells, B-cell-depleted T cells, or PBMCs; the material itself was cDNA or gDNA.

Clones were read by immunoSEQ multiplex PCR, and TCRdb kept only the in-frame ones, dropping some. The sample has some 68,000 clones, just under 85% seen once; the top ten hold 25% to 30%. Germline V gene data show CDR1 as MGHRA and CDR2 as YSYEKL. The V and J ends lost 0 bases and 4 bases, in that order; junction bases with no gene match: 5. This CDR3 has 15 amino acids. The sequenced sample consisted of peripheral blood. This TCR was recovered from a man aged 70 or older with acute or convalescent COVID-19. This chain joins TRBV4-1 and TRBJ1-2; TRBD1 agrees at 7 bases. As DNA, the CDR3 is TGCGCCAGCAGCCAAGAGCCGGGACAGTTCTATGGCTACACCTTC. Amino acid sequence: CASSQEPGQFYGYTF.